These 26 T cell receptor beta chains came from one sample sequenced in a study of shared clonotypes between healthy human individuals. This table comes from immunoSEQ multiplex PCR, and its TCRdb copy is limited to in-frame clones, with some not included. The sample consists of around 100,000 clones, just over 65% of them appearing once. The sample comprised memory CD8+ T cells sorted from blood. Subset described: CD45RO+ cells pooled with CCR7-negative TemRA cells. The receptors come from a young woman in good health.

The chain uses TRBV7-9 and TRBJ1-2; D unclear. From germline, CDR1 is SEHNR and CDR2 FQNEAQ (reference sequence). V shed 5 bases and J shed 4 bases, with 11 bases lying between them. There are 13 residues in the CDR3. The CDR3 DNA reads as TGTGCCAGCAGCCCCCCGCCCCTCTATGGCTACACCTTC. It codes for CASSPPPLYGYTF.

In this sample, this clone turned up a few times. The rearrangement joins TRBV11-2 to TRBJ2-5, with 7 bases identical to TRBD1. V gave up 3 bases and J gave up 5 bases; unmatched junction bases: 6. Germline V gene sequence: CDR1 SGHAT, CDR2 FQNNGV. The CDR3 has 14 amino acids. CDR3 coding DNA: TGTGCCAGCAGCTTCGACAGGGTATGGGAGACCCAGTACTTC. This sequence encodes CASSFDRVWETQYF.

This clone was observed at least ten times. CDR3 nucleotide sequence: TGTGCCAGTAGTATATGGGGTAAGACTGAAGCTTTCTTT. It encodes CASSIWGKTEAFF. V gene TRBV19 combines with J gene TRBJ1-1; D gene uncertain. The CDR3 is 13 residues long. V was pared by 2 bases and J by 5 bases, with 9 bases between. The germline V gene encodes CDR1 LNHDA and CDR2 SQIVND (reference sequence).

This clone was seen a handful of times. V usage is TRBV5-8 and J usage is TRBJ2-1; D remains unclear. V shed 0 bases and J shed 11 bases, with 6 bases lying between them. Per the germline V gene, CDR1 is SGHTS and CDR2 is YDEGEE. This CDR3 region has 11 residues. The CDR3 region is CASSLAYKQFF. The DNA of the CDR3 is TGTGCCAGCAGCTTGGCGTACAAGCAGTTCTTC.

The rearrangement links TRBV7-2 to TRBJ2-3; D uncertain. V lost 2 bases to trimming and J lost 6 bases, with 6 bases between them. The CDR3 extends over 12 amino acids. Looked up from germline, CDR1 is SGHTA and CDR2 is FQGNSA. This chain's CDR3 is CASSLSGDTQYF. CDR3 nucleotides: TGTGCCAGCAGCTTATCTGGGGATACGCAGTATTTT.

The chain combines TRBV4-2 with TRBJ2-7; D gene unclear. V lost 3 bases and J lost 3, with 9 bases in between. Germline loops: CDR1 LGHNA, CDR2 YNFKEQ. The length of the CDR3 is 13 residues. Here the CDR3 DNA reads TGTGCCAGCAGCCAGGAGCGATACTACGAGCAGTACTTC. It specifies CASSQERYYEQYF.

Concerning this clone itself: Given a much more abundant clone one base away, this may be a read error. Different DNA sequences within this sample yield the same CDR3. The CDR3 nucleotides are TGTGCCAGCAGCGTAGGGGGGACAGGTCAAGAGACCCAGTACTTC. Its protein is CASSVGGTGQETQYF. V and J are TRBV9 and TRBJ2-5; 8 bases agree with TRBD1. V was clipped by 0 bases and J by 2 bases; unmatched bases: 3. The CDR3 is 15 residues long. Per germline, CDR1 SGDLS and CDR2 YYNGEE.

Comment on this clone: A far larger clone lies a single base away; this is likely a read error. The chain joins TRBV5-5 to TRBJ1-1, with a tentative D call TRBD1 (6 bases). The V end lost 1 base, the J end lost 4 bases, and 14 bases lay between the germline ends. CDR1 SGHKS and CDR2 YYEKEE come from the germline V gene (reference sequence). CDR3 length equals 15 residues. The CDR3 nucleotides are TGTGCCAGCAGCTTGCCCAGGGGAGGGGCCACTGAAGCTTTCTTT. Its protein is CASSLPRGGATEAFF.

This clone was seen a handful of times. The chain uses TRBV27 and TRBJ1-2; 7 nucleotides line up with TRBD1. The germline V gene has CDR1 MNHEY and CDR2 SMNVEV (reference sequence). The junction had 10 bases not matched to a gene; V was cut back by 4 bases and J by 8 bases. This CDR3 region has 14 residues. The chain's CDR3 is CASSSLHRGRGYTF. CDR3 DNA: TGTGCCAGCAGTTCCCTCCACAGGGGTAGGGGCTACACCTTC.

In its sample, this clone was seen once. The chain combines TRBV19 with TRBJ1-2, with D possibly TRBD1 on 6 matching bases. CDR1 and CDR2 (germline): LNHDA, SQIVND (reference sequence). CDR3 length: 20 residues. V was clipped by 2 bases and J by 2 bases, with 27 bases between them. CDR3 bases: TGTGCCAGTAGTATACCCGAGTATCGGGCTGTGGGGGCGTCAAACTATGGCTACACCTTC. This translates into CASSIPEYRAVGASNYGYTF.

The J gene is TRBJ2-7, the V gene TRBV28; D is possibly TRBD2 (5 bases). This CDR3 contains 13 residues. Per germline, CDR1 MDHEN and CDR2 SYDVKM. V was shortened by 4 bases and J by 12 bases, with 19 bases between the two germline ends. This chain's CDR3 is CASSSPLGAGGYF. In nucleotides, the CDR3 is TGTGCCAGCAGTTCCCCTCTGGGTGCGGGCGGGTACTTC.

As for this clone: This could be a read error, since a much larger clone is one nucleotide away. The genes are TRBV6-1 and TRBJ2-3; D is undetermined. The CDR3 is 13 residues long. V was shortened by 1 base and J by 1 base, with 3 bases between the two germline ends. Looked up from germline, CDR1 is MNHNS and CDR2 is SASEGT. The CDR3 nucleotides read TGTGCCAGCAGTGAAGAGGGCACAGATACGCAGTATTTT. This encodes CASSEEGTDTQYF.

This sequence joins TRBV19 and TRBJ1-3; TRBD1 agrees at 7 bases. The germline CDR1 and CDR2 sequences are LNHDA and SQIVND (reference sequence). The CDR3 runs to 17 residues. Trimming took 4 bases from V and 0 from J; bases not matched to a gene: 9. This CDR3 is CASSTTRDSLSGNTIYF. DNA for the CDR3: TGTGCCAGTAGTACAACTCGGGACAGCCTCTCTGGAAACACCATATATTTT.

This rearrangement joins TRBV5-1 to TRBJ1-1; TRBD1 might be the D (6 bases). CDR1 is SGHRS and CDR2 is YFSETQ in the germline V gene. Trimming shortened V by 0 bases and J by 4 bases, and 16 bases separated the two germline ends. The CDR3 is made up of 16 amino acids. In DNA form, the CDR3 reads TGCGCCAGCAGCTTGGGGCCCCAAACAGGGAGCACTGAAGCTTTCTTT. This sequence encodes CASSLGPQTGSTEAFF.

On this clone itself: The sample holds other DNA sequences that translate to the same CDR3. J is TRBJ2-1 and V is TRBV4-2; 8 nucleotides match TRBD2. Germline-derived CDR1 and CDR2 are LGHNA and YNFKEQ. The CDR3 has 16 residues. The V segment lost 0 bases and the J segment 6 bases; nucleotides outside the gene matches: 7. As DNA, the CDR3 is TGTGCCAGCAGCCAAGACGGGCTAGCGGGCCGCAATGAGCAGTTCTTC. Translating it yields CASSQDGLAGRNEQFF.

The table lists this clone with a few counts. The gene calls are TRBV19 and TRBJ1-5; no reliable D call. The CDR3 totals 14 residues. V was pared by 7 bases and J by 5 bases, with 15 bases between. CDR1 and CDR2 from the germline V gene are LNHDA and SQIVND (reference sequence). CDR3 nucleotides: TGTGCCAGTAAACAGCCGTTTGACTATCAGCCCCAGCATTTT. It specifies CASKQPFDYQPQHF.

The J gene is TRBJ2-2, the V gene TRBV2; no clear D gene. Per germline, CDR1 SNHLY and CDR2 FYNNEI. The CDR3 loop spans 14 amino acids. The V and J ends lost 3 bases and 3 bases respectively, with 8 bases between them. CDR3: CASSEYRDTGELFF. As DNA, the CDR3 is TGTGCCAGCAGTGAGTACAGAGACACCGGGGAGCTGTTTTTT.

This clone has only a few counts. The chain is built from TRBV6-6 and TRBJ2-4; D not resolved. Looked up from germline, CDR1 is MNHNY and CDR2 is SVGAGI (reference sequence). V lost 5 bases to trimming and J lost 0 bases, with 11 bases between them. The CDR3 totals 15 residues. CDR3 DNA: TGTGCCAGCAGTGCCAGTAGGTTAGCCAAAAACATTCAGTACTTC. It translates to CASSASRLAKNIQYF.

The chain is built from TRBV7-9 and TRBJ1-5; tentative D call: TRBD1 (5 bases). CDR1 and CDR2 from the germline V gene are SEHNR and FQNEAQ (reference sequence). The CDR3 contains 13 residues. V lost 0 bases and J 7 bases, leaving 7 bases between the germline ends. This CDR3 is CASSLARDQPQHF. For the CDR3, the DNA is TGTGCCAGCAGCTTAGCCAGGGACCAGCCCCAGCATTTT. The full variable domain, its missing parts supplied by reference TRBV7-9 and TRBJ1-5, is DTGVSQNPRHKITKRGQNVTFRCDPISEHNRLYWYRQTLGQGPEFLTYFQNEAQLEKSRLLSDRFSAERPKGSFSTLEIQRTEQGDSAMYLCASSLARDQPQHFGDGTRLSIL.

This chain joins TRBV6-4 and TRBJ1-6; D uncertain. Trimming left V 3 bases short and J 4 bases short, with 4 bases between. The CDR3 loop spans 13 amino acids. CDR1 is MRHNA and CDR2 is SNTAGT in the germline V gene. Written as DNA, the CDR3 is TGTGCCAGCAGTGAGGGGTATAATTCACCCCTCCACTTT. Its protein product is CASSEGYNSPLHF.

The rearrangement uses TRBV14 and TRBJ2-7; D not certain. The length of the CDR3 is 15 residues. The V and J ends lost 4 bases and 6 bases respectively, with 19 bases between them. The V gene's germline CDR1 is SGHDN and CDR2 FVKESK. The CDR3 loop reads CASSPGLQKNVEQYF. The DNA for the CDR3 is TGTGCCAGCAGCCCGGGTCTCCAGAAAAATGTCGAGCAGTACTTC. Filled out from reference TRBV14 and TRBJ2-7, the complete variable domain reads EAGVTQFPSHSVIEKGQTVTLRCDPISGHDNLYWYRRVMGKEIKFLLHFVKESKQDESGMPNNRFLAERTGGTYSTLKVQPAELEDSGVYFCASSPGLQKNVEQYFGPGTRLTVT.

The chain joins TRBV7-2 to TRBJ2-7; D may be TRBD2 (7 bases). Between the trimmed V and J ends, which lost 4 bases and 0 bases, there was a span of 13 bases. This CDR3 comprises 15 residues. Per germline, CDR1 SGHTA and CDR2 FQGNSA. CDR3 DNA: TGTGCCAGCAGCTGGGGGGGCAGGGCCTCCTACGAGCAGTACTTC. Translated, it gives CASSWGGRASYEQYF.

This clone occurred a few times. The chain recombines TRBV7-8 with TRBJ2-1, with D possibly matching TRBD2 (5 bases). V dropped 5 bases and J dropped 5 bases, with 19 bases sitting between them. This CDR3 comprises 16 residues. From germline, CDR1 is SGHVS and CDR2 FQNEAQ. The CDR3 reads CASSPARGRVDNEQFF. Written as DNA, the CDR3 is TGTGCCAGCAGCCCAGCTCGTGGGCGGGTAGACAATGAGCAGTTCTTC.

The chain recombines TRBV29-1 with TRBJ2-5; 9 nucleotides match TRBD1. CDR3 size: 15 residues. V dropped 3 bases and J dropped 5; count of bases not matched to a gene: 10. From germline, CDR1 is SQVTM and CDR2 ANQGSEA. The CDR3 nucleotides read TGCAGCGTTGATTGGCCGGGACAGGGTAAGGAGACCCAGTACTTC. The encoded protein is CSVDWPGQGKETQYF.

To note about this clone: This likely stems from a read error, as it lies one base from a far larger clone. Within the sample, other DNA sequences also encode this same CDR3. The V gene is TRBV13, the J gene TRBJ2-7, with 7 bases that match TRBD1. Losses at the gene ends were 3 bases for V and 3 bases for J; bases not matched to a gene: 5. Germline-derived CDR1 and CDR2 are PRHDT and FYEKMQ (reference sequence). CDR3 length: 14 residues. Written as DNA, the CDR3 is TGTGCCAGCAGCTTGTCGGGACAGTTCTACGAGCAGTACTTC. Its translation: CASSLSGQFYEQYF.

The chain has TRBV19 and TRBJ2-5, with TRBD2 as a possible D gene (5 bases). The closer fit of TRBJ2-7 to the DNA end suggests the J call may be wrong. The CDR3 length is 15 residues. Germline V gives CDR1 LNHDA, CDR2 SQIVND (reference sequence). The CDR3 sequence: CASSIEYSASYEQYF. CDR3 nucleotides: TGTGCCAGTAGTATAGAGTATAGCGCCTCCTACGAGCAGTACTTC.